This T cell receptor (beta chain) came from a study of Graves' ophthalmopathy and Graves' hyperthyroidism. Background on the study: Researchers classed hyperthyroidism as stable given no ophthalmopathy within 18 months of follow-up.

Study-wide results and caveats: For predicting ophthalmopathy progression, the model had 55% to 71% sensitivity and roughly 72% specificity. Blood shared most expanded thyroid clonotypes above 0.001 frequency.

CDR3 length equals 14 residues. Per the germline V gene, CDR1 is MGHDK and CDR2 is SYGVNS. Germline trimming cut 6 bases from V and 3 bases from J; bases unmatched to any gene: 2. Amplification of TCR beta CDR3 regions used RNA transcripts. HTBI-primed RT-PCR formed the first round, and a multiplex PCR formed the second. TCRdb re-called the multiplex PCR reads with MiXCR, one entry per CDR3 protein. The profile shows approximately 540,000 distinct CDR3 sequences, less than 45% of them singletons. Worth noting for this clonotype: What it recognizes is unknown. A much larger clone differs by one base, so this may be a read error.

Among the hyperthyroidism patients, all were newly diagnosed, aged 18 to 65, with under 2 months' duration. Source material: peripheral blood or thyroid tissue (not recorded which). This chain joins TRBV25-1 and TRBJ1-2; 12 bases line up with TRBD1. The receptor was derived from an adult man with Graves' hyperthyroidism. The CDR3 region is CASSGTGGYYGYTF. CDR3 DNA sequence: TGTGCCAGCAGCGGGACAGGGGGCTACTATGGCTACACCTTC.